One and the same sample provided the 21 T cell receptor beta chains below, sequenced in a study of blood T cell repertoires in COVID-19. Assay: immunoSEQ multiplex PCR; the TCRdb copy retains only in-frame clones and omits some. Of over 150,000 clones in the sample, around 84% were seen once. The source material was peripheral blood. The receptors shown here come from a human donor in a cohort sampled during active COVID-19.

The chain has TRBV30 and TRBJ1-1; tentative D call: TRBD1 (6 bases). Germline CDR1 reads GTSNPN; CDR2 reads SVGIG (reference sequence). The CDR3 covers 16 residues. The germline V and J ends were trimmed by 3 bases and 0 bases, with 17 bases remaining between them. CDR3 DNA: TGTGCCTGGAGCGATTTCAGGGGCTTCATGAACACTGAAGCTTTCTTT. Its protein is CAWSDFRGFMNTEAFF.

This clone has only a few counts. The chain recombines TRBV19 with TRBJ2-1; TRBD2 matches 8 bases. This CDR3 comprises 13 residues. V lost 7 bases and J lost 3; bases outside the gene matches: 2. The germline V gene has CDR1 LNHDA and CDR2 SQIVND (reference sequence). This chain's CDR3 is CASKLADYNEQFF. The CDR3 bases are TGTGCCAGTAAACTAGCGGACTACAATGAGCAGTTCTTC.

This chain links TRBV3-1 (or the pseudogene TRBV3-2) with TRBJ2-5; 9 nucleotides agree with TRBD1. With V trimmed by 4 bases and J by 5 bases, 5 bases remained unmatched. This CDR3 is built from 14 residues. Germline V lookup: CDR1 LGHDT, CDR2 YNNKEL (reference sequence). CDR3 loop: CASSPYRGLETQYF. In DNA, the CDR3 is TGTGCCAGCAGCCCATACAGGGGGCTTGAGACCCAGTACTTC.

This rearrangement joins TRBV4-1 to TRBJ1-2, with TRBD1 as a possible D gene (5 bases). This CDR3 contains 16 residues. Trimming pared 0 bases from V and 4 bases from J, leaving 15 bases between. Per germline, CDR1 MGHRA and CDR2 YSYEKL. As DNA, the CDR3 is TGCGCCAGCAGCCAAGATCTAGCGAGACAGCGCTATGGCTACACCTTC. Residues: CASSQDLARQRYGYTF.

The CDR3 region is CASSEQAAGGYGYTF. The CDR3 DNA reads as TGTGCCAGCAGTGAACAGGCAGCGGGAGGCTATGGCTACACCTTC. The chain joins TRBV6-1 to TRBJ1-2, with D unresolved. Germline lookup yields CDR1 MNHNS and CDR2 SASEGT. V was trimmed by 2 bases and J by 4 bases, leaving 14 bases between them. This CDR3 has 15 residues.

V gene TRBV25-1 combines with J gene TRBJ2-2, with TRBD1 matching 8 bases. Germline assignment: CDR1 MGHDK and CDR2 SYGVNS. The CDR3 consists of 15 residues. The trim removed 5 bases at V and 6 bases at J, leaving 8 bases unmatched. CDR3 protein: CASSLVTGVAGELFF. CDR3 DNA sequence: TGTGCCAGCAGTTTGGTGACAGGGGTAGCCGGGGAGCTGTTTTTT. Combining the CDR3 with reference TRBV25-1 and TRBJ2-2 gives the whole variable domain EADIYQTPRYLVIGTGKKITLECSQTMGHDKMYWYQQDPGMELHLIHYSYGVNSTEKGDLSSESTVSRIRTEHFPLTLESARPSHTSQYLCASSLVTGVAGELFFGEGSRLTVL.

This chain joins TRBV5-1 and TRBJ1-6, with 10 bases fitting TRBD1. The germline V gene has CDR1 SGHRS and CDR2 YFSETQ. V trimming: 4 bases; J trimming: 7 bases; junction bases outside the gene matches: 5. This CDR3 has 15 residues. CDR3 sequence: CASSRDRGENSPLHF. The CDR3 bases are TGCGCCAGCAGCAGGGACAGGGGCGAGAATTCACCCCTCCACTTT.

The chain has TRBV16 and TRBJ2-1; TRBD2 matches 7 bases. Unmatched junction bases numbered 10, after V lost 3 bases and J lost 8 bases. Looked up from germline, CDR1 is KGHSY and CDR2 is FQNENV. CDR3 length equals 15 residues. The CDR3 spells CASSHTGLDNYEQFF. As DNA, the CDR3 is TGTGCCAGCAGCCACACAGGACTAGATAACTATGAGCAGTTCTTC.

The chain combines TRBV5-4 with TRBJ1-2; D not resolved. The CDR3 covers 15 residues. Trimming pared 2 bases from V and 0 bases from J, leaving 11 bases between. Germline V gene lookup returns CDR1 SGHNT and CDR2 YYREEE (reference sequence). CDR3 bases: TGTGCCAGCAGCTTTCGGGGAAGATCTAACTATGGCTACACCTTC. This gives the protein CASSFRGRSNYGYTF.

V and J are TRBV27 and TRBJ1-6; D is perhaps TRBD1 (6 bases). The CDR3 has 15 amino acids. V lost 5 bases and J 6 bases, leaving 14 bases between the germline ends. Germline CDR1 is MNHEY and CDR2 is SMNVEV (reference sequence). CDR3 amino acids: CASSHATGLNSPLHF. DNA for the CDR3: TGTGCCAGCAGTCACGCAACAGGGCTTAATTCACCCCTCCACTTT.

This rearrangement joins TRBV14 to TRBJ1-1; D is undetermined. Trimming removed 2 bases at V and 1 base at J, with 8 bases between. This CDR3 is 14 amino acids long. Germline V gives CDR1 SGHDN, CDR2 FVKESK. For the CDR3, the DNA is TGTGCCAGCAGCCAAAATCACAGGAACACTGAAGCTTTCTTT. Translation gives CASSQNHRNTEAFF.

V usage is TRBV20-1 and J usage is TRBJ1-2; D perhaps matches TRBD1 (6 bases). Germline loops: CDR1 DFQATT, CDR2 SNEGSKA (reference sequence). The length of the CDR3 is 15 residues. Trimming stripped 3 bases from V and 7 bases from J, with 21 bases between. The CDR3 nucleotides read TGCAGTGCTAGTCCCCCCCAGGGGCTGAAGGGTGGCTACACCTTC. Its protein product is CSASPPQGLKGGYTF.

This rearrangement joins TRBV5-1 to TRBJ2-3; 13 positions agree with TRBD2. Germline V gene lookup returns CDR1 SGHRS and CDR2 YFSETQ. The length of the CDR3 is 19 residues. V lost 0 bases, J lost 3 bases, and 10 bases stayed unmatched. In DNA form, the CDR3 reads TGCGCCAGCAGCTTGGAAAATCTAAAACTAGCGGGAGGGACAGATACGCAGTATTTT. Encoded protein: CASSLENLKLAGGTDTQYF.

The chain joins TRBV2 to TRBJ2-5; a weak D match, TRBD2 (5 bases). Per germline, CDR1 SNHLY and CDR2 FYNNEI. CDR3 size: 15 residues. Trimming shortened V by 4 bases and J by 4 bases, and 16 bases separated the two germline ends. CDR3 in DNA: TGTGCCAGCAGTGTTGAGGGTCGGCAAGGAGAGACCCAGTACTTC. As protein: CASSVEGRQGETQYF.

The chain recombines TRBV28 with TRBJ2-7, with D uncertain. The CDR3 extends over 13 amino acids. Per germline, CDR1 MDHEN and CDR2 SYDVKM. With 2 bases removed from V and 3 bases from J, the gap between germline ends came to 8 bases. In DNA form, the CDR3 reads TGTGCCAGCAGTTTAGGGCAGTACTACGAGCAGTACTTC. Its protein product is CASSLGQYYEQYF.

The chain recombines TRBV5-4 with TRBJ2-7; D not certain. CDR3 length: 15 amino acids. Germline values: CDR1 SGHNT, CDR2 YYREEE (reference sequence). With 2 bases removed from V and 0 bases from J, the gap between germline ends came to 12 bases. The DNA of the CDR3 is TGTGCCAGCAGCTTTTTCCCTACCTACTCCTACGAGCAGTACTTC. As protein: CASSFFPTYSYEQYF.

The chain's CDR3 is CASSQGLAGGSGRYEQYF. In DNA form, the CDR3 reads TGTGCCAGCAGCCAGGGACTAGCGGGAGGATCAGGGCGCTACGAGCAGTACTTC. This rearrangement joins TRBV3-1 (or the pseudogene TRBV3-2) to TRBJ2-7; 15 bases line up with TRBD2. Germline V gene lookup returns CDR1 LGHDT and CDR2 YNNKEL (reference sequence). V trimming: 3 bases; J trimming: 3 bases; junction bases outside the gene matches: 9. This CDR3 spans 18 amino acids.

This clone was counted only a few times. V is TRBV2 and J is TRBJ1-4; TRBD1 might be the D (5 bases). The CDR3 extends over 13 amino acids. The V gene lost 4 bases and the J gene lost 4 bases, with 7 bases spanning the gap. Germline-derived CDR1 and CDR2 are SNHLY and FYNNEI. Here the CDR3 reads CASSGQFNEKLFF. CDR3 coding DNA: TGTGCCAGCAGTGGACAGTTTAATGAAAAACTGTTTTTT.

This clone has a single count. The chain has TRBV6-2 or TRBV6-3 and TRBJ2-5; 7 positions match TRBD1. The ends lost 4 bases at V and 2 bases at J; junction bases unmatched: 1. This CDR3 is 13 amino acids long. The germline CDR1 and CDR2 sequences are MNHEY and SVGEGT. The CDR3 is CASSWGQQETQYF. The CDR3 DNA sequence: TGTGCCAGCAGTTGGGGACAGCAAGAGACCCAGTACTTC.

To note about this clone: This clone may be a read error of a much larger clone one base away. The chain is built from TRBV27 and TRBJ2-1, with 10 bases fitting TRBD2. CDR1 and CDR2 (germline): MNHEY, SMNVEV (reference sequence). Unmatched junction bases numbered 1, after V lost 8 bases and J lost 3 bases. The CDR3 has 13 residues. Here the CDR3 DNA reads TGTGCCAGCGGGACTAGCGTCTACAATGAGCAGTTCTTC. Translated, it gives CASGTSVYNEQFF.

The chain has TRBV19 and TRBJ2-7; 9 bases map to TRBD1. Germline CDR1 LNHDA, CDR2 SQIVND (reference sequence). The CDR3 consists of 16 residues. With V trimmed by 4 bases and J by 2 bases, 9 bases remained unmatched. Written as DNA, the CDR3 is TGTGCCAGTAGTACCACGGACAGGGGACTGACCTACGAGCAGTACTTC. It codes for CASSTTDRGLTYEQYF.